Sequencing of this TCR beta chain was carried out in a study of T-cell reconstitution after alpha-beta-depleted transplantation in children. CDR1 and CDR2 (germline): DFQATT, SNEGSKA (reference sequence). The CDR3 contains 14 residues. V shed 5 bases and J 1 base; nucleotides not matched to a gene: 6. Preparation of the TCRbeta library involved a method that used unique molecular identifiers. From the PCR reads, TCRdb called clonotypes with MiXCR, one entry per CDR3 protein. The sample consists of about 270,000 distinct CDR3 sequences, about a tenth of them appearing once. At least ten counts were recorded for this clonotype.

This sequence originates from a human donor who donated a stem cell graft to a child with SCID. The rearrangement links TRBV20-1 to TRBJ2-7; 9 positions match TRBD2. The sample here was PBMCs from the stem cell graft donor, taken from the stem cell graft. The CDR3 DNA follows: TGCAGTGCTTCCGGGACTAGCAATTCCTACGAGCAGTACTTC. This translates into CSASGTSNSYEQYF.